This T cell receptor beta chain appears in the sequencing data of a study of shared clonotypes between healthy human individuals. Broader study findings: Memory subsets had estimated richness that was generally smaller than that of naive subsets.

Measured with immunoSEQ multiplex PCR; TCRdb has only the in-frame clones, and not every one. The sample carries about 2.4 million clones, 80% to 95% recorded once. This clone was counted a single time. Antigen: not known. This TCR was recovered from a man between 18 and 35 years old in good health. Some clones in this sample may be carry-over from other donors' samples. The specimen was naive CD4+ T cells from PBMCs. Subset specified: CD45RA+ positively selected.

DNA for the CDR3: TGTGCCAGCAGTGGCGGACGGATAGGAAGTAGGGACGAGCAGTACTTC. This encodes CASSGGRIGSRDEQYF. The chain has TRBV2 and TRBJ2-7, with D unresolved. With 4 bases removed from V and 5 bases from J, the gap between germline ends came to 21 bases. Germline loops: CDR1 SNHLY, CDR2 FYNNEI. The CDR3 is 16 amino acids.